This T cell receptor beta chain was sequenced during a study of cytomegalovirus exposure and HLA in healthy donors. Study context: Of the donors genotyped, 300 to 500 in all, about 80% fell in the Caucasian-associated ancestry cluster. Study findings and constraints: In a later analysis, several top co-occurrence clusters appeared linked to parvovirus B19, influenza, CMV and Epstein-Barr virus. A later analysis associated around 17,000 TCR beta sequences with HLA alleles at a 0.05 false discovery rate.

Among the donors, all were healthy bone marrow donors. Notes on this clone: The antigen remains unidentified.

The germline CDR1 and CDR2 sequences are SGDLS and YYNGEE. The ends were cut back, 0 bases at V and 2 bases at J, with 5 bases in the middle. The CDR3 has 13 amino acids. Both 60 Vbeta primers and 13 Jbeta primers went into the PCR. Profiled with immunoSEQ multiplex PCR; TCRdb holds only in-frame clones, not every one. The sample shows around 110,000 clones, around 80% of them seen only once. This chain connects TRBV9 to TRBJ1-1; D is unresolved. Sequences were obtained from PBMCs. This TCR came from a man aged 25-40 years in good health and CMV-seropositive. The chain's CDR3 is CASSVGPNTEAFF. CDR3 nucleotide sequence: TGTGCCAGCAGCGTAGGGCCTAACACTGAAGCTTTCTTT. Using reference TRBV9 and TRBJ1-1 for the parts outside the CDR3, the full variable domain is DSGVTQTPKHLITATGQRVTLRCSPRSGDLSVYWYQQSLDQGLQFLIQYYNGEERAKGNILERFSAQQFPDLHSELNLSSLELGDSALYFCASSVGPNTEAFFGQGTRLTVV.